This T cell receptor beta chain appears in the sequencing data of a study of T cells after yellow fever vaccination. TCRdb analysed the 5' RACE reads with MiXCR anew, one entry per CDR3 protein. The table has 250,000 to 400,000 distinct CDR3 sequences, roughly 4.3% seen once; the top ten hold roughly 21%. This CDR3 contains 16 residues. The germline V gene has CDR1 SNHLY and CDR2 FYNNEI. V shed 5 bases, J shed 4 bases, and the junction held 11 bases outside the gene matches. This clonotype was detected only a few times. The antigen is not known. General observations from the study: The study noted that FACS-sorted repertoires could contain abundant clonotypes contaminating from the bulk population.

The V and J genes are TRBV2 and TRBJ1-5, with TRBD1 identical over 7 bases. The TCR sequence derives from a man aged 18 to 29 who received the YFV17D yellow fever vaccine. Source: PBMCs, taken 15 days after the yellow fever booster vaccination. Here the CDR3 reads CASSRYPGQTNQPQHF. CDR3 nucleotides: TGTGCCAGCAGTCGATACCCGGGACAGACAAATCAGCCCCAGCATTTT.